These 15 T cell receptor beta chains were all obtained from the same sample, sequenced in a study of blood T cell repertoires in COVID-19. The protocol was immunoSEQ multiplex PCR, while the TCRdb copy is restricted to in-frame clones and leaves out a portion. The table has under 200,000 clones, 86% seen once. What was sequenced was peripheral blood. All receptors derive from a young man with acute or convalescent COVID-19.

This chain links TRBV5-1 with TRBJ2-4; 7 bases fit TRBD1. The J segment lost 8 bases and the V segment lost 7 bases, leaving 3 bases of the junction unmatched. Germline-derived CDR1 and CDR2 are SGHRS and YFSETQ. The CDR3 covers 11 residues. The chain's CDR3 is CASRQGDIQYF. The DNA of the CDR3 is TGCGCCAGCCGACAGGGTGACATTCAGTACTTC.

V and J are TRBV6-1 and TRBJ1-5; maybe TRBD1 (6 bases). V dropped 0 bases and J dropped 6 bases, with 12 bases sitting between them. The CDR3 consists of 15 residues. Germline V gene sequence: CDR1 MNHNS, CDR2 SASEGT. The CDR3 coding sequence is TGTGCCAGCAGTGAAGCTTCAGGGGCAGGTCAGCCCCAGCATTTT. It codes for CASSEASGAGQPQHF.

The V call is TRBV9, the J call TRBJ1-5; 9 nucleotides align to TRBD1. CDR1 is SGDLS and CDR2 is YYNGEE in the germline V gene. The CDR3 spans 15 residues. V trimming: 0 bases; J trimming: 6 bases; junction bases outside the gene matches: 4. The DNA of the CDR3 is TGTGCCAGCAGCGTAGATACAGGGGGCGGTCAGCCCCAGCATTTT. Translation gives CASSVDTGGGQPQHF.

The V call is TRBV11-2, the J call TRBJ1-2, with 7 positions matching TRBD1. Losses at the gene ends were 5 bases for V and 6 bases for J; bases not matched to a gene: 9. CDR3 length: 14 residues. In germline, CDR1 is SGHAT, CDR2 FQNNGV. This CDR3 is CASSERQGRDGYTF. In DNA form, the CDR3 reads TGTGCCAGCAGCGAACGACAGGGACGGGATGGCTACACCTTC.

V and J are TRBV28 and TRBJ1-1; TRBD1 is a possible D gene (5 bases). The CDR3 totals 12 residues. The V gene lost 8 bases and the J gene lost 5 bases, with 12 bases spanning the gap. Looked up from germline, CDR1 is MDHEN and CDR2 is SYDVKM. The CDR3 DNA follows: TGTGCCAGCTCCAGGGTCCTGACTGAAGCTTTCTTT. It specifies CASSRVLTEAFF.

This chain links TRBV11-2 with TRBJ1-5, with D possibly TRBD1 on 6 matching bases. The germline gives CDR1 SGHAT, CDR2 FQNNGV. The V and J ends lost 5 bases and 4 bases respectively, with 15 bases between them. CDR3 length: 15 amino acids. The CDR3 DNA reads TGTGCCAGCAGCCCGGGGACACTCGGGAATCAGCCCCAGCATTTT. This codes for CASSPGTLGNQPQHF.

The chain recombines TRBV5-5 with TRBJ1-2; 7 bases are shared with TRBD1. J lost 5 bases, V lost 4 bases, and 14 bases had no gene match. This CDR3 has 16 amino acids. Germline V gives CDR1 SGHKS, CDR2 YYEKEE (reference sequence). The CDR3 loop is CASSPRVPGQTYGYTF. As DNA, the CDR3 is TGTGCCAGCAGCCCAAGGGTGCCGGGACAGACATATGGCTACACCTTC.

This rearrangement joins TRBV5-1 to TRBJ2-7; D is possibly TRBD1 (5 bases). The CDR3 sequence is 16 residues long. Germline V gene lookup returns CDR1 SGHRS and CDR2 YFSETQ. V was shortened by 0 bases and J by 3 bases, with 16 bases between the two germline ends. The CDR3 loop reads CASSLEATDNYYEQYF. As DNA, the CDR3 is TGCGCCAGCAGCTTGGAGGCGACAGACAATTACTACGAGCAGTACTTC. The complete variable domain, with remaining parts taken from reference TRBV5-1 and TRBJ2-7, reads KAGVTQTPRYLIKTRGQQVTLSCSPISGHRSVSWYQQTPGQGLQFLFEYFSETQRNKGNFPGRFSGRQFSNSRSEMNVSTLELGDSALYLCASSLEATDNYYEQYFGPGTRLTVT.

The rearrangement uses TRBV5-1 and TRBJ1-2; 7 positions match TRBD1. From germline, CDR1 is SGHRS and CDR2 YFSETQ. The CDR3 covers 14 residues. J lost 4 bases, V lost 1 base, and 4 bases had no gene match. The CDR3 loop reads CASSLHGTAYGYTF. The CDR3 DNA is TGCGCCAGCAGCTTGCACGGGACAGCCTATGGCTACACCTTC.

The V and J genes are TRBV5-1 and TRBJ2-3; 11 bases match TRBD2. Germline V lookup: CDR1 SGHRS, CDR2 YFSETQ. J gave up 6 bases and V 5 bases, and 8 bases lay outside the gene matches. The CDR3 has 15 residues. The CDR3 coding sequence is TGCGCCAGCAGTTCTTTAGCGGGGGGGCCGGATACGCAGTATTTT. It translates to CASSSLAGGPDTQYF.

This chain connects TRBV27 to TRBJ1-5; D gene ambiguous. Germline loops: CDR1 MNHEY, CDR2 SMNVEV (reference sequence). Trimming shortened V by 3 bases and J by 4 bases, and 13 bases separated the two germline ends. The CDR3 is made up of 15 amino acids. The CDR3 region is CASSFRNGENQPQHF. Written as DNA, the CDR3 is TGTGCCAGCAGTTTCCGCAACGGGGAAAATCAGCCCCAGCATTTT.

The chain uses TRBV29-1 and TRBJ2-3; 14 nucleotides match TRBD2. CDR1 and CDR2 from the germline V gene are SQVTM and ANQGSEA. Unmatched junction bases numbered 12, after V lost 7 bases and J lost 9 bases. This CDR3 has 15 residues. CDR3 loop: CSGRTSGGTAGTQYF. The CDR3 bases are TGCAGCGGCCGGACTAGCGGGGGGACCGCCGGGACGCAGTATTTT.

V is TRBV24-1 and J is TRBJ2-3; 7 bases align to TRBD2. The V gene end was trimmed by 3 bases and the J gene end by 5 bases; junction bases not matched to a gene: 10. Germline CDR1 KGHDR, CDR2 SFDVKD. The CDR3 is 16 amino acids. This CDR3 is CATSDPSASGVDTQYF. As DNA, the CDR3 is TGTGCCACCAGTGATCCCTCGGCTAGCGGCGTAGATACGCAGTATTTT.

The J gene is TRBJ2-5, the V gene TRBV7-9; a weak D match, TRBD2 (5 bases). Germline V gives CDR1 SEHNR, CDR2 FQNEAQ (reference sequence). V lost 0 bases and J lost 2, with 7 bases in between. CDR3 length equals 14 residues. DNA of the CDR3: TGTGCCAGCAGCTTAGCGGGAGCACAAGAGACCCAGTACTTC. This translates into CASSLAGAQETQYF.

The V call is TRBV19, the J call TRBJ1-2; weak D call: TRBD1 (5 bases). The V gene lost 6 bases and the J gene lost 0 bases, with 11 bases spanning the gap. CDR1 LNHDA and CDR2 SQIVND come from the germline V gene (reference sequence). CDR3 size: 14 residues. This chain's CDR3 is CASSRQNTNYGYTF. DNA for the CDR3: TGTGCCAGTAGCAGACAGAATACTAACTATGGCTACACCTTC.